These 8 T cell receptor beta chains originate from one sample sequenced in a study of CD8 T cells in ankylosing spondylitis. Whole-study findings and limits: Ankylosing spondylitis blood appeared to be characterized by a TCR beta motif of 8 or 9 highly homologous variants.

Their recognized antigens are unknown. In TCRdb, the 5' RACE reads were re-called with MiXCR into one record per CDR3 protein. The profile covers hundreds of thousands of distinct CDR3 sequences, with about 11% appearing a single time and 0.51% taken by the ten largest. Specimen: blood, either unsorted or a sorted T cell fraction (not recorded which). Source of these receptors: a male donor with ankylosing spondylitis.

This chain joins TRBV4-3 and TRBJ1-2; D is unresolved. Germline loops: CDR1 LGHNA, CDR2 YSLEER. Trimming removed 1 base from V and 8 bases from J, with 14 bases in between. CDR3 size: 14 residues. The DNA for the CDR3 is TGCGCCAGCAGCCAAGGTCTGGGATTGAGGGGCTACACCTTC. Translated: CASSQGLGLRGYTF.

The chain carries TRBV4-2 and TRBJ1-1, with D unclear. Germline CDR1 and CDR2: LGHNA and YNFKEQ. V lost 0 bases and J 4 bases, leaving 12 bases between the germline ends. The CDR3 runs 15 residues. The chain's CDR3 is CASSQDRKWATEAFF. In nucleotides, the CDR3 is TGTGCCAGCAGCCAAGATCGTAAGTGGGCCACTGAAGCTTTCTTT.

This clonotype has a count of ten or more. V and J are TRBV29-1 and TRBJ2-1; D perhaps matches TRBD1 (6 bases). The V gene's germline CDR1 is SQVTM and CDR2 ANQGSEA. V lost 4 bases, J lost 12 bases, and 19 bases lay in between. The CDR3 consists of 13 residues. CDR3 protein: CSVAPSLTGMQFF. DNA for the CDR3: TGCAGCGTTGCACCCTCATTGACAGGAATGCAGTTCTTC.

The V and J genes are TRBV6-1 and TRBJ1-2, with D perhaps matching TRBD1 (5 bases). Germline V lookup: CDR1 MNHNS, CDR2 SASEGT. The CDR3 is made up of 13 amino acids. V was clipped by 6 bases and J by 7 bases, with 15 bases between them. The CDR3 DNA reads TGTGCCAGCAGGTGGGGCAGCGGCATTGGCTACACCTTC. Residues: CASRWGSGIGYTF.

This clonotype was observed a few times. The chain employs TRBV5-1 and TRBJ2-1; 8 bases map to TRBD2. The germline gives CDR1 SGHRS, CDR2 YFSETQ. The CDR3 runs to 14 residues. Trimming took 6 bases from V and 4 from J; bases not matched to a gene: 6. The DNA for the CDR3 is TGCGCCAGCAAGGTGGTAGCGGGGTACAATGAGCAGTTCTTC. This encodes CASKVVAGYNEQFF.

This clonotype was counted at least ten times. The chain has TRBV29-1 and TRBJ1-1; D gene unclear. Trimming removed 4 bases at V and 5 bases at J, with 20 bases between. This CDR3 spans 15 amino acids. The germline gives CDR1 SQVTM, CDR2 ANQGSEA. CDR3: CSVVGLFGSETEAFF. In DNA, the CDR3 is TGCAGCGTTGTCGGTTTGTTTGGCTCGGAAACTGAAGCTTTCTTT.

This chain joins TRBV15 and TRBJ2-5, with a possible D match to TRBD2 (6 bases). Trimming stripped 0 bases from V and 5 bases from J, with 16 bases between. This CDR3 spans 16 amino acids. Germline CDR1 reads LNHNV; CDR2 reads YYDKDF (reference sequence). CDR3 loop: CATSREKAGSRETQYF. The CDR3 bases are TGTGCCACCAGCAGAGAGAAGGCCGGGAGCAGGGAGACCCAGTACTTC.

CDR3 DNA: TGCGCCAGCAGCTCCTACAGGGTTGCCGGGGAGCTGTTTTTT. Protein product: CASSSYRVAGELFF. The V gene is TRBV5-1, the J gene TRBJ2-2, with D perhaps matching TRBD1 (6 bases). Germline V gene lookup returns CDR1 SGHRS and CDR2 YFSETQ. This CDR3 spans 14 amino acids. Trimming took off 3 bases at V and 6 bases at J, with 12 bases between the two ends. Full variable domain (outside the CDR3, taken from reference TRBV5-1 and TRBJ2-2): KAGVTQTPRYLIKTRGQQVTLSCSPISGHRSVSWYQQTPGQGLQFLFEYFSETQRNKGNFPGRFSGRQFSNSRSEMNVSTLELGDSALYLCASSSYRVAGELFFGEGSRLTVL.